This TCR beta chain is from a study of T cell responses to AZD1222 COVID-19 vaccine. The assay was immunoSEQ multiplex PCR, and TCRdb's table has in-frame clones only and misses some. The sample has 75,000 to 100,000 clones, about nine tenths seen once. This CDR3 spans 14 amino acids. In germline, CDR1 is LNHDA, CDR2 SQIVND (reference sequence). J lost 8 bases, V lost 4 bases, and 7 bases had no gene match. The clonotype was recovered from an adult in good health. The chain is built from TRBV19 and TRBJ1-5; 8 bases are a match to TRBD1. This specimen was peripheral blood, taken on day 0 of AZD1222 vaccination. In DNA form, the CDR3 reads TGTGCCAGTAGTAGGCCAGGGGGCATGGAGCCCCAGCATTTT. Its protein product is CASSRPGGMEPQHF.